These T cell receptor beta chains were read from a single sample in a study of cytotoxic CD8 clonotypes in ibrutinib-treated CLL. Sequencing was performed with immunoSEQ multiplex PCR; in TCRdb, only in-frame clones are kept and a portion is missing. Among around 150,000 clones listed, about 88% were seen once. Sequenced here: PBMCs, sampled at disease progression, from a patient treated with ibrutinib. The receptor source for this set is a human donor with chronic lymphocytic leukemia. The CDR3 runs from the conserved cysteine through the conserved F or W. Fields, in order: CDR3 length, D gene, clone size, J gene, V gene, CDR3 DNA, CDR3 protein. The D gene is left open where the match is weak. Clone sizes are given selectively: once, few, many, or a class where the clone is expanded.

CDR3 length: 16; D gene: NA; clone size: NA; J gene: TRBJ2-5; V gene: TRBV7-2; CDR3 DNA: TGTGCCAGCAGCTATGTCCCGGAGACCGACCAAGAGACCCAGTACTTC; CDR3 protein: CASSYVPETDQETQYF
CDR3 length: 14; D gene: TRBD1; clone size: once; J gene: TRBJ2-2; V gene: TRBV14; CDR3 DNA: TGTGCCAGCAGGGGACAGGCTAACACCGGGGAGCTGTTTTTT; CDR3 protein: CASRGQANTGELFF
CDR3 length: 16; D gene: NA; clone size: few; J gene: TRBJ1-1; V gene: TRBV4-2; CDR3 DNA: TGTGCCAGCAGCCCACAGAGGGATCAAGACCACACTGAAGCTTTCTTT; CDR3 protein: CASSPQRDQDHTEAFF
CDR3 length: 15; D gene: NA; clone size: NA; J gene: TRBJ2-2; V gene: TRBV7-2; CDR3 DNA: TGTGCCAGCAGCTTAAGTCCTGCGAACACCGGGGAGCTGTTTTTT; CDR3 protein: CASSLSPANTGELFF
CDR3 length: 13; D gene: NA; clone size: NA; J gene: TRBJ2-5; V gene: TRBV19; CDR3 DNA: TGTGCCAGTGGCAGATCCTCGGTAGAGACCCAGTACTTC; CDR3 protein: CASGRSSVETQYF
CDR3 length: 16; D gene: TRBD2; clone size: few; J gene: TRBJ2-2; V gene: TRBV5-4; CDR3 DNA: TGTGCCAGCAGCTTGGGACTAGCGGGAGACACCGGGGAGCTGTTTTTT; CDR3 protein: CASSLGLAGDTGELFF
CDR3 length: 11; D gene: NA; clone size: NA; J gene: TRBJ1-4; V gene: TRBV20-1; CDR3 DNA: TGCAGTGCTACAGGGCTTGAAAAACTGTTTTTT; CDR3 protein: CSATGLEKLFF
CDR3 length: 14; D gene: NA; clone size: NA; J gene: TRBJ2-3; V gene: TRBV9; CDR3 DNA: TGTGCCAGCAGCTCTCCCGGGAGAGGAGATACGCAGTATTTT; CDR3 protein: CASSSPGRGDTQYF
CDR3 length: 16; D gene: NA; clone size: NA; J gene: TRBJ1-4; V gene: TRBV4-1; CDR3 DNA: TGCGCCAGCAGCCAAGTCTCGGGGAGGTTTAATGAAAAACTGTTTTTT; CDR3 protein: CASSQVSGRFNEKLFF
CDR3 length: 14; D gene: TRBD1; clone size: NA; J gene: TRBJ1-2; V gene: TRBV5-1; CDR3 DNA: TGCGCCAGCAGCCCGGGACAGCAAAACTATGGCTACACCTTC; CDR3 protein: CASSPGQQNYGYTF
CDR3 length: 16; D gene: NA; clone size: NA; J gene: TRBJ2-7; V gene: TRBV7-9; CDR3 DNA: TGTGCCAGCAGCTTACCTTTAGGGGGAAGCACCTACGAGCAGTACTTC; CDR3 protein: CASSLPLGGSTYEQYF
CDR3 length: 16; D gene: TRBD1; clone size: NA; J gene: TRBJ1-2; V gene: TRBV30; CDR3 DNA: TGTGCCTGGAGTGCTTCCCCCGCAGGGGGCAACTATGGCTACACCTTC; CDR3 protein: CAWSASPAGGNYGYTF
CDR3 length: 13; D gene: NA; clone size: NA; J gene: TRBJ1-2; V gene: TRBV19; CDR3 DNA: TGTGCCAGTAGTATCCGTCAAGTCGAGGGCTACACCTTC; CDR3 protein: CASSIRQVEGYTF
CDR3 length: 15; D gene: TRBD2; clone size: once; J gene: TRBJ2-1; V gene: TRBV7-6; CDR3 DNA: TGTGCCAGCAGCTTATGGCTAGCGGGGGGGAATGAGCAGTTCTTC; CDR3 protein: CASSLWLAGGNEQFF
CDR3 length: 15; D gene: NA; clone size: once; J gene: TRBJ1-5; V gene: TRBV11-2; CDR3 DNA: TGTGCCAGCAGCTTAGGTACGGGGGCAACTTGGCCCCAGCATTTT; CDR3 protein: CASSLGTGATWPQHF
CDR3 length: 14; D gene: TRBD2; clone size: NA; J gene: TRBJ2-1; V gene: TRBV19; CDR3 DNA: TGTGCCAGTAGTATAGTAGCGGGAGTGGATGAGCAGTTCTTC; CDR3 protein: CASSIVAGVDEQFF
CDR3 length: 14; D gene: TRBD2; clone size: once; J gene: TRBJ2-7; V gene: TRBV6-1; CDR3 DNA: TGTGCCAGCAGTGAAAGAGGGACTAAAAGAGGGCAGTACTTC; CDR3 protein: CASSERGTKRGQYF
CDR3 length: 15; D gene: TRBD1; clone size: NA; J gene: TRBJ1-1; V gene: TRBV5-1; CDR3 DNA: TGCGCCAGCAGCCCCGGGACAGGGGGCAACCTTGAAGCTTTCTTT; CDR3 protein: CASSPGTGGNLEAFF
CDR3 length: 19; D gene: TRBD1; clone size: NA; J gene: TRBJ1-4; V gene: TRBV18; CDR3 DNA: TGTGCCAGCTCACCGACTACAGGGGGCTCTTCCGGTGCTAATGAAAAACTGTTTTTT; CDR3 protein: CASSPTTGGSSGANEKLFF
CDR3 length: 15; D gene: TRBD2; clone size: NA; J gene: TRBJ2-3; V gene: TRBV13; CDR3 DNA: TGTGCCAGCAGCTTTGGCGGGAGTGGCGGGAATACGCAGTATTTT; CDR3 protein: CASSFGGSGGNTQYF
CDR3 length: 16; D gene: NA; clone size: NA; J gene: TRBJ1-2; V gene: TRBV28; CDR3 DNA: TGTGCCAGCAGTTTACCCTTTGGCCTCAAGGGCTATGGCTACACCTTC; CDR3 protein: CASSLPFGLKGYGYTF
CDR3 length: 17; D gene: TRBD1; clone size: NA; J gene: TRBJ1-1; V gene: TRBV25-1; CDR3 DNA: TGTGCCAGCAGGGGAATTTTAGGGACAGGGGGCCCGACTGAAGCTTTCTTT; CDR3 protein: CASRGILGTGGPTEAFF
CDR3 length: 13; D gene: NA; clone size: NA; J gene: TRBJ1-1; V gene: TRBV30; CDR3 DNA: TGTGCCTGGAGTTTTGGGGAGGACACTGAAGCTTTCTTT; CDR3 protein: CAWSFGEDTEAFF
CDR3 length: 15; D gene: NA; clone size: NA; J gene: TRBJ1-1; V gene: TRBV28; CDR3 DNA: TGTGCCAGCAGTTTTGTTGGGGGGTTTGGGACTGAAGCTTTCTTT; CDR3 protein: CASSFVGGFGTEAFF
CDR3 length: 16; D gene: NA; clone size: NA; J gene: TRBJ2-7; V gene: TRBV18; CDR3 DNA: TGTGCCAGCTCCCGGACCGGCGTACAAGGCGCCTACGAGCAGTACTTC; CDR3 protein: CASSRTGVQGAYEQYF
CDR3 length: 16; D gene: TRBD2; clone size: NA; J gene: TRBJ2-1; V gene: TRBV9; CDR3 DNA: TGTGCCAGCAGCGTAAAAGTAGCGGGATTCTACAATGAGCAGTTCTTC; CDR3 protein: CASSVKVAGFYNEQFF
CDR3 length: 14; D gene: NA; clone size: NA; J gene: TRBJ1-1; V gene: TRBV28; CDR3 DNA: TGTGCCAGCGGAACTACAGGGATGTACACTGAAGCTTTCTTT; CDR3 protein: CASGTTGMYTEAFF
CDR3 length: 12; D gene: NA; clone size: NA; J gene: TRBJ2-7; V gene: TRBV7-8; CDR3 DNA: TGTGCCAGCAGCGTAAACTCCTACGAGCAGTACTTC; CDR3 protein: CASSVNSYEQYF
CDR3 length: 15; D gene: TRBD1; clone size: few; J gene: TRBJ1-5; V gene: TRBV19; CDR3 DNA: TGTGCCAGTACCATCGACAGGGGAAGCAATCAGCCCCAGCATTTT; CDR3 protein: CASTIDRGSNQPQHF
CDR3 length: 16; D gene: TRBD1; clone size: NA; J gene: TRBJ2-2; V gene: TRBV10-3; CDR3 DNA: TGTGCCATCAGTCCTGGACAGGGATATGGTACCGGGGAGCTGTTTTTT; CDR3 protein: CAISPGQGYGTGELFF
CDR3 length: 13; D gene: NA; clone size: NA; J gene: TRBJ2-3; V gene: TRBV7-2; CDR3 DNA: TGTGCCAGCAGCTTAGACAGCACAGATACGCAGTATTTT; CDR3 protein: CASSLDSTDTQYF